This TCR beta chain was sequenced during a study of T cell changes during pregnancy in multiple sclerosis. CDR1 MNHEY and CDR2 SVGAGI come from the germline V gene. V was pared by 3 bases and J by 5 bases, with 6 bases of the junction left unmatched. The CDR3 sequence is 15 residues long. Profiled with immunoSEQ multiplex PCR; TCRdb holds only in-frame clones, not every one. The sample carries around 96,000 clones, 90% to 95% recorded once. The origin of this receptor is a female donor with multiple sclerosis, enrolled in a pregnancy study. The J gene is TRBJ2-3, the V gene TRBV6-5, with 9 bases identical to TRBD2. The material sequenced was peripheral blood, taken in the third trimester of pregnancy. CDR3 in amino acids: CASSYTREGRDTQYF. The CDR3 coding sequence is TGTGCCAGCAGTTATACGCGGGAGGGCCGAGATACGCAGTATTTT.